The source of this T cell receptor beta chain is a study of cytomegalovirus exposure and HLA in healthy donors. General study findings and limits: Analysis was carried out at a later point, and it linked a missense DCLRE1C variant to TCR beta V- and J-gene trimming. In vitro checks showed that a few CMV-associated chains really do target CMV antigens.

Whereas donors were nominally healthy upon sampling, unrecorded immune exposures were probable. The primer mix had 60 Vbeta and 13 Jbeta primers. Sequencing was performed with immunoSEQ multiplex PCR; in TCRdb, only in-frame clones are kept and a portion is missing. The sample carries approximately 160,000 clones, roughly 73% recorded once. This clone was found a few times. What it binds is not known. Germline V gene data show CDR1 as MNHEY and CDR2 as SVGAGI. This CDR3 spans 15 amino acids. The trim removed 5 bases at V and 5 bases at J, leaving 10 bases unmatched. The receptor's source is a male donor in good health and CMV-seronegative. Specimen: PBMCs. The chain employs TRBV6-5 and TRBJ1-1, with 8 bases that match TRBD1. The chain's CDR3 is CASSVHRGKVTEAFF. For the CDR3, the DNA is TGTGCCAGCAGTGTACACAGGGGGAAGGTAACTGAAGCTTTCTTT.